This is a list of T cell receptor beta chains from one sample in a study of blood T cell repertoires in COVID-19. The protocol was immunoSEQ multiplex PCR, while the TCRdb copy is restricted to in-frame clones and leaves out a portion. Counted here are roughly 70,000 clones, about four fifths occurring once; the ten biggest clones make up approximately 5.1%. The specimen was peripheral blood. All receptors derive from a woman older than 75 with active or convalescent COVID-19. Each CDR3 is given with its conserved first and last residue. The order of the fields is clone size, D gene, V gene, J gene, CDR3 protein. D genes are given only for firm matches. Size tells how often a clone was seen (once, few, many) or the class of an expanded clone, and some rows leave it out.

abundance: .; d_gene: TRBD2; v_gene: TRBV19; j_gene: TRBJ2-3; CDR3aa: CASSTTSGKSTDTQYF
abundance: .; d_gene: TRBD1; v_gene: TRBV28; j_gene: TRBJ1-1; CDR3aa: CASTFTRGQGNTEAFF
abundance: .; d_gene: .; v_gene: TRBV6-2/TRBV6-3; j_gene: TRBJ2-7; CDR3aa: CASSYYRLLKSSYEQYF
abundance: .; d_gene: .; v_gene: TRBV4-3; j_gene: TRBJ2-4; CDR3aa: CASSQDVLAKNIQYF
abundance: .; d_gene: .; v_gene: TRBV29-1; j_gene: TRBJ1-2; CDR3aa: CSVVWGSLYGYTF
abundance: .; d_gene: TRBD2; v_gene: TRBV30; j_gene: TRBJ2-1; CDR3aa: CAWSRAGVSYNEQFF
abundance: .; d_gene: .; v_gene: TRBV18; j_gene: TRBJ1-6; CDR3aa: CASSPGQGGSPLHF
abundance: .; d_gene: .; v_gene: TRBV19; j_gene: TRBJ1-6; CDR3aa: CASSLTTGNNSPLHF
abundance: few; d_gene: .; v_gene: TRBV28; j_gene: TRBJ1-2; CDR3aa: CASSSSLSLYGYTF
abundance: .; d_gene: TRBD2; v_gene: TRBV3-1/TRBV3-2; j_gene: TRBJ2-1; CDR3aa: CASSHPGLAGGLRRSYNEQFF
abundance: .; d_gene: .; v_gene: TRBV2; j_gene: TRBJ1-4; CDR3aa: CASSEGRFGEKLFF
abundance: medium-sized; d_gene: .; v_gene: TRBV27; j_gene: TRBJ2-1; CDR3aa: CASSLSRRGYNEQFF
abundance: .; d_gene: TRBD1; v_gene: TRBV19; j_gene: TRBJ2-3; CDR3aa: CASSPDRGQTDTQYF
abundance: .; d_gene: TRBD2; v_gene: TRBV5-6; j_gene: TRBJ2-2; CDR3aa: CASSLGLAGVTGELFF
abundance: .; d_gene: TRBD1; v_gene: TRBV9; j_gene: TRBJ1-5; CDR3aa: CASSAGTVSNQPQHF
abundance: .; d_gene: TRBD2; v_gene: TRBV7-9; j_gene: TRBJ2-7; CDR3aa: CASSPGTSGRVQYF
abundance: .; d_gene: .; v_gene: TRBV19; j_gene: TRBJ2-3; CDR3aa: CASSSRPPGVTQYF
abundance: .; d_gene: TRBD2; v_gene: TRBV11-3; j_gene: TRBJ2-1; CDR3aa: CASSLGAGASFGNEQFF
abundance: .; d_gene: TRBD1; v_gene: TRBV19; j_gene: TRBJ1-4; CDR3aa: CASSISHRGRGEKLFF
abundance: .; d_gene: TRBD1; v_gene: TRBV2; j_gene: TRBJ2-5; CDR3aa: CASSFTRGETQYF
abundance: .; d_gene: .; v_gene: TRBV5-1; j_gene: TRBJ2-7; CDR3aa: CASSRLPEYEQYF
abundance: .; d_gene: .; v_gene: TRBV6-2/TRBV6-3; j_gene: TRBJ2-1; CDR3aa: CASSKLTGHSYNEQFF
abundance: .; d_gene: .; v_gene: TRBV2; j_gene: TRBJ2-3; CDR3aa: CASAVSFTDTQYF
abundance: .; d_gene: TRBD1; v_gene: TRBV7-8; j_gene: TRBJ1-2; CDR3aa: CASRGLTGGYGYTF
abundance: .; d_gene: TRBD1; v_gene: TRBV28; j_gene: TRBJ1-5; CDR3aa: CASSPGTGYGNQPQHF
abundance: .; d_gene: .; v_gene: TRBV19; j_gene: TRBJ1-5; CDR3aa: CATRRVLYSNQPQHF
abundance: .; d_gene: .; v_gene: TRBV24-1; j_gene: TRBJ1-2; CDR3aa: CATSEPSTGISGYTF
abundance: .; d_gene: .; v_gene: TRBV11-2; j_gene: TRBJ1-1; CDR3aa: CASSQYTEAFF
abundance: .; d_gene: .; v_gene: TRBV19; j_gene: TRBJ1-6; CDR3aa: CASTAVRARDSPLHF
abundance: .; d_gene: TRBD2; v_gene: TRBV20-1; j_gene: TRBJ2-1; CDR3aa: CSASGGLAGYNEQFF
abundance: .; d_gene: .; v_gene: TRBV5-1; j_gene: TRBJ1-2; CDR3aa: CASRKSDGPNYGYTF
abundance: .; d_gene: .; v_gene: TRBV9; j_gene: TRBJ2-2; CDR3aa: CASSRMVTATGELFF
abundance: .; d_gene: TRBD1; v_gene: TRBV5-1; j_gene: TRBJ1-4; CDR3aa: CASRVLGQGTTNEKLFF
abundance: .; d_gene: .; v_gene: TRBV19; j_gene: TRBJ1-5; CDR3aa: CASSPRQATVNQPQHF
abundance: once; d_gene: .; v_gene: TRBV15; j_gene: TRBJ2-3; CDR3aa: CATSRARMGGMDTQYF
abundance: .; d_gene: TRBD1; v_gene: TRBV7-9; j_gene: TRBJ1-3; CDR3aa: CASSLLGTGNPLTGNTIYF
abundance: .; d_gene: .; v_gene: TRBV5-1; j_gene: TRBJ2-7; CDR3aa: CASSLGPAQDSQNYEQYF
abundance: .; d_gene: .; v_gene: TRBV27; j_gene: TRBJ1-4; CDR3aa: CASSLAGAGEKLFF
abundance: few; d_gene: .; v_gene: TRBV20-1; j_gene: TRBJ1-1; CDR3aa: CRTSRDIAQF
abundance: .; d_gene: .; v_gene: TRBV7-2; j_gene: TRBJ2-3; CDR3aa: CASSPRGTDTQYF
abundance: .; d_gene: TRBD2; v_gene: TRBV5-6; j_gene: TRBJ2-3; CDR3aa: CASRDRGGPDTQYF
abundance: .; d_gene: TRBD1; v_gene: TRBV18; j_gene: TRBJ1-4; CDR3aa: CASSTGQNEKLFF
abundance: .; d_gene: TRBD1; v_gene: TRBV27; j_gene: TRBJ2-3; CDR3aa: CASKKTTGAPRADTQYF
abundance: .; d_gene: .; v_gene: TRBV6-2/TRBV6-3; j_gene: TRBJ2-2; CDR3aa: CASSATRTNTGELFF
abundance: .; d_gene: .; v_gene: TRBV20-1; j_gene: TRBJ2-5; CDR3aa: CSATAMETQYF
abundance: .; d_gene: .; v_gene: TRBV5-4; j_gene: TRBJ2-7; CDR3aa: CASSLPGGPYEQYF
abundance: .; d_gene: TRBD1; v_gene: TRBV2; j_gene: TRBJ2-5; CDR3aa: CASKGQGAETQYF
abundance: .; d_gene: TRBD1; v_gene: TRBV18; j_gene: TRBJ2-7; CDR3aa: CASSPGQLAYEQYF